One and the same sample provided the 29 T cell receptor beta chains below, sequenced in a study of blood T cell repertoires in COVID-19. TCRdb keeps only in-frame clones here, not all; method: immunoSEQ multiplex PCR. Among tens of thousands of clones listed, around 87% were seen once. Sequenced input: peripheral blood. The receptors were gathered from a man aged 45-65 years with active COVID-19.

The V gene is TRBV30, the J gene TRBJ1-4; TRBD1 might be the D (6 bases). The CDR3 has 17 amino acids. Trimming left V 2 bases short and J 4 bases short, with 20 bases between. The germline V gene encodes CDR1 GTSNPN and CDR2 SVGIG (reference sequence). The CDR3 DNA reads TGTGCCTGGAGTCTTGGGGGCGCGGGGGTCAGTAATGAAAAACTGTTTTTT. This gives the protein CAWSLGGAGVSNEKLFF.

The CDR3 bases are TGTGCCAGCAACTCTCAGGGGAGCACTGAAGCTTTCTTT. It encodes CASNSQGSTEAFF. The genes are TRBV6-5 and TRBJ1-1; possibly TRBD1 for D (6 bases). The CDR3 sequence is 13 residues long. Germline CDR1 reads MNHEY; CDR2 reads SVGAGI. V was shortened by 7 bases and J by 4 bases, with 13 bases between the two germline ends.

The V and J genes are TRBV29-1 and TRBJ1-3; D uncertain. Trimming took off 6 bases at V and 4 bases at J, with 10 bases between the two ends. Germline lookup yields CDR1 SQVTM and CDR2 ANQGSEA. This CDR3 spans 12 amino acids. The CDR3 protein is CSVRTGGNTIYF. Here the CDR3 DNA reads TGCAGCGTCCGGACGGGGGGAAACACCATATATTTT.

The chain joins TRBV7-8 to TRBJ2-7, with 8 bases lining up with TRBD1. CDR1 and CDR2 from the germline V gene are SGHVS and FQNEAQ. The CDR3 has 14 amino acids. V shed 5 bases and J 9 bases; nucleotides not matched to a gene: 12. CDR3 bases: TGTGCCAGCAGCCTCGGGACAGGCGGAGGCGGGCAGTACTTC. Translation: CASSLGTGGGGQYF.

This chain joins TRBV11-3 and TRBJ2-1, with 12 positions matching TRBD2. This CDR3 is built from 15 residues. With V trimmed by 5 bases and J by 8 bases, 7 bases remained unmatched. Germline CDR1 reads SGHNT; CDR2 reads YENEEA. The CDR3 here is CASSPGTSGWYEQFF. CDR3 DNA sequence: TGTGCCAGCAGCCCCGGGACTAGCGGGTGGTATGAGCAGTTCTTC.

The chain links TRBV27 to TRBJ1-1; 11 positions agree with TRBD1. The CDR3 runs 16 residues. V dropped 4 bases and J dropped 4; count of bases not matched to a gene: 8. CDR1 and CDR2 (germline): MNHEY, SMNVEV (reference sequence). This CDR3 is CASSSPGQGVGTEAFF. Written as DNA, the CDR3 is TGTGCCAGCAGTTCCCCGGGACAGGGGGTAGGCACTGAAGCTTTCTTT.

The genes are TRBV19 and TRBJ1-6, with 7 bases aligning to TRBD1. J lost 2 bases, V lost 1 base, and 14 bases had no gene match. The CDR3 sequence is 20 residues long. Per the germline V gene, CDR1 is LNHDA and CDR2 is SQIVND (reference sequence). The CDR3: CASSIAPLYRGRTYNSPLHF. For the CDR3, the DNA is TGTGCCAGTAGTATAGCTCCCCTCTACAGGGGTCGGACCTATAATTCACCCCTCCACTTT.

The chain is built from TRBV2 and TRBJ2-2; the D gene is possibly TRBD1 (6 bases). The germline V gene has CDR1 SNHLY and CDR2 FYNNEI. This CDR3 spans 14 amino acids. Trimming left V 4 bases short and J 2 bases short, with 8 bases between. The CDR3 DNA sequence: TGTGCCAGCAGTGGCAGGGGTAACACCGGGGAGCTGTTTTTT. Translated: CASSGRGNTGELFF. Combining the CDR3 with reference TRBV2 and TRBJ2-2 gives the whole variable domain EPEVTQTPSHQVTQMGQEVILRCVPISNHLYFYWYRQILGQKVEFLVSFYNNEISEKSEIFDDQFSVERPDGSNFTLKIRSTKLEDSAMYFCASSGRGNTGELFFGEGSRLTVL.

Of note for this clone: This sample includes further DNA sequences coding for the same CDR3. This chain's CDR3 is CASSLGGYYGYTF. CDR3 in DNA: TGTGCCAGCAGTTTAGGAGGGTACTATGGCTACACCTTC. The chain recombines TRBV28 with TRBJ1-2; D unclear. Germline V gene lookup returns CDR1 MDHEN and CDR2 SYDVKM. Trimming shortened V by 2 bases and J by 3 bases, and 7 bases separated the two germline ends. The CDR3 is 13 residues long.

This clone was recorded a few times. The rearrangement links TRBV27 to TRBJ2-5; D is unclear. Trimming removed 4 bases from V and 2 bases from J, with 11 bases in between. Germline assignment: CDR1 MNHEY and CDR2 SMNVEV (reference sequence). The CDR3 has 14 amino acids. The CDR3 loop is CASSSTTAQETQYF. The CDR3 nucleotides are TGTGCCAGCAGTTCGACCACAGCACAAGAGACCCAGTACTTC.

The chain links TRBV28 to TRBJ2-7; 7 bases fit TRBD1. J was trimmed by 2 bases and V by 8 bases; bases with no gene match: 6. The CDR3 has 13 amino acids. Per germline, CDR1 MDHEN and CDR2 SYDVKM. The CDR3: CASGRGSPYEQYF. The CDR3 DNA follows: TGTGCCAGCGGCAGGGGGTCCCCCTACGAGCAGTACTTC.

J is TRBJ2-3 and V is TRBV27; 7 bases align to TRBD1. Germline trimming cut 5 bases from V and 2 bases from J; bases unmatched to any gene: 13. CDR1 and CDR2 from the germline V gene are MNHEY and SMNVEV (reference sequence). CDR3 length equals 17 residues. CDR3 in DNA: TGTGCCAGCAGTCCATGGCCCGGACAGGCCTTCACAGATACGCAGTATTTT. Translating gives CASSPWPGQAFTDTQYF.

The DNA for the CDR3 is TGTGCCAGCAGCGTTCAGTCAGATACGCAGTATTTT. This encodes CASSVQSDTQYF. V gene TRBV5-5 combines with J gene TRBJ2-3, with D uncertain. This CDR3 has 12 residues. Trimming left V 4 bases short and J 4 bases short, with 7 bases between. CDR1 is SGHKS, CDR2 YYEKEE, per germline (reference sequence).

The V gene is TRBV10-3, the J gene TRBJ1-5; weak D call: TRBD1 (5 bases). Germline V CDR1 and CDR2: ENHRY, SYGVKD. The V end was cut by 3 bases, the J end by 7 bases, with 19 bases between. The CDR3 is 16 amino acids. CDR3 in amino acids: CAISDNRWGVGQPQHF. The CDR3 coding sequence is TGTGCCATCAGTGATAACAGGTGGGGGGTAGGGCAGCCCCAGCATTTT.

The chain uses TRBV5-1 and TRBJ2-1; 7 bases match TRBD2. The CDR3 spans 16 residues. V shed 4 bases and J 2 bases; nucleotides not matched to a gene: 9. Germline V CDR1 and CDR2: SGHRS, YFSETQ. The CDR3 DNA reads TGCGCCAGCAGCGGGGGGGTTCTACGCGCCTACAATGAGCAGTTCTTC. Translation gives CASSGGVLRAYNEQFF.

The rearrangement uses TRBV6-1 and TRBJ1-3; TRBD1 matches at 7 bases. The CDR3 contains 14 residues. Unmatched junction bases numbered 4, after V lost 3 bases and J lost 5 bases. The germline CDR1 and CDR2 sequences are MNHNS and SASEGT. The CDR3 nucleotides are TGTGCCAGCAGTGATCGGGACAGCAGAAACACCATATATTTT. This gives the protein CASSDRDSRNTIYF.

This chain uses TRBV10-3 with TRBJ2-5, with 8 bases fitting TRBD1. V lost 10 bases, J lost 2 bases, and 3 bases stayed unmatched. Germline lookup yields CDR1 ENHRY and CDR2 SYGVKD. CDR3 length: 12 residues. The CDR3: CATGDRQETQYF. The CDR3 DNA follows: TGTGCCACCGGGGACAGGCAAGAGACCCAGTACTTC.

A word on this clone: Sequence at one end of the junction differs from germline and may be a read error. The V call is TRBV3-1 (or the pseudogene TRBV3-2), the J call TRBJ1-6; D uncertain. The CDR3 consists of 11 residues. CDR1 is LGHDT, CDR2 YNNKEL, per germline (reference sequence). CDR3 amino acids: CASSQTPSCRF. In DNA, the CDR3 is TGTGCCAGCAGCCAAACTCCTTCGTGTCGCTTT.

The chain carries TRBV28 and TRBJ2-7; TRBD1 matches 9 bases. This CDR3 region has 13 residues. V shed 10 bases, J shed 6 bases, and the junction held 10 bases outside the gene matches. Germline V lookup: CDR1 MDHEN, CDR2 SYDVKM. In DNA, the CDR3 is TGTGCCACTCACCCGGGACAGGGTCGCGAGCAGTACTTC. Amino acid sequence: CATHPGQGREQYF.

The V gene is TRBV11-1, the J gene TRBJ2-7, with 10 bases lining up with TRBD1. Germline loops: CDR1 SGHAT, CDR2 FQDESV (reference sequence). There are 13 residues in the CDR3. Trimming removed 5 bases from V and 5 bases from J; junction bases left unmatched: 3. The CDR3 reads CASSTGQGNEQYF. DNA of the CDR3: TGTGCCAGCAGCACGGGACAGGGGAACGAGCAGTACTTC.

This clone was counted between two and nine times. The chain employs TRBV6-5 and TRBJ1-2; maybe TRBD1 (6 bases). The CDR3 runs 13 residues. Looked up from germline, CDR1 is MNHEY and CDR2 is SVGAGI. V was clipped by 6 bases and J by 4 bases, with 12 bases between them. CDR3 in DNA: TGTGCCAGCAGCAGGGGTCATACCTATGGCTACACCTTC. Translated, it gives CASSRGHTYGYTF.

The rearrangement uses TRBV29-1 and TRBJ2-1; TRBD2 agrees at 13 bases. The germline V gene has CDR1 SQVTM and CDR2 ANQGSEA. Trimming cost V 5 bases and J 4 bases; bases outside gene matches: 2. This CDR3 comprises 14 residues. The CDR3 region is CSVRTSGGYNEQFF. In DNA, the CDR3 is TGCAGCGTTCGGACTAGCGGGGGTTACAATGAGCAGTTCTTC.

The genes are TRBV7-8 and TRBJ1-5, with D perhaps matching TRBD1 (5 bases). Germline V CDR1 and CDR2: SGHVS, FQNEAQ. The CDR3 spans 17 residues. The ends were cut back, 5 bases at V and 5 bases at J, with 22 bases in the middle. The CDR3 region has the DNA TGTGCCAGCAGCGCGTCGGCAGGGCAGGGCCGTGATCAGCCCCAGCATTTT. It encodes CASSASAGQGRDQPQHF.

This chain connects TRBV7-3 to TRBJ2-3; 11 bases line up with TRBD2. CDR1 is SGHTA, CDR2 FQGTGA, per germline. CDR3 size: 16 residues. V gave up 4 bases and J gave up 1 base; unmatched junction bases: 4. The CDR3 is CASSSILAGGTDTQYF. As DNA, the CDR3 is TGTGCCAGCAGCTCCATACTAGCGGGAGGCACAGATACGCAGTATTTT.

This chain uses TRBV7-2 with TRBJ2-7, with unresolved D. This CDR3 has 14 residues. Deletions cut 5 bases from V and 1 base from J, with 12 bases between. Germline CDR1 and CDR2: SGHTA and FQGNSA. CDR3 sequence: CASSNQPGSYEQYF. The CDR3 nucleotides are TGTGCCAGCAGCAACCAGCCGGGTTCCTACGAGCAGTACTTC.

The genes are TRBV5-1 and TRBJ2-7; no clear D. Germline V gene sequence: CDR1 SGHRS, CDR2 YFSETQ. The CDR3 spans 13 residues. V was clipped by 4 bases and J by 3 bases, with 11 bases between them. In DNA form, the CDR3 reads TGCGCCAGCAGCCTAGACCTGTTCTACGAGCAGTACTTC. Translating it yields CASSLDLFYEQYF.

In DNA form, the CDR3 reads TGCGCCAGCTCCCTAGAGGGACAGGAGAATGAAAAACTGTTTTTT. Encoded protein: CASSLEGQENEKLFF. V is TRBV5-1 and J is TRBJ1-4; 8 positions agree with TRBD1. Trimming cost V 7 bases and J 5 bases; bases outside gene matches: 10. CDR1 is SGHRS, CDR2 YFSETQ, per germline. The CDR3 spans 15 residues.

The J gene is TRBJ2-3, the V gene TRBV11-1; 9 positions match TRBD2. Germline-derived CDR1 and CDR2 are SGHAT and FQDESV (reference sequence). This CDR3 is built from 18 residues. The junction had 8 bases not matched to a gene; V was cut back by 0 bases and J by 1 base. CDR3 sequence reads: CASSLASGGNDGTDTQYF. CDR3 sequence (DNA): TGTGCCAGCAGCTTAGCTAGCGGGGGTAATGATGGCACAGATACGCAGTATTTT.

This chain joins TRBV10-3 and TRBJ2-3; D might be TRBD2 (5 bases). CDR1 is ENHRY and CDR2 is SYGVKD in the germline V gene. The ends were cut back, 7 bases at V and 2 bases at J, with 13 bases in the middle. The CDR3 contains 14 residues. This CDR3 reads CAIKTSRVTDTQYF. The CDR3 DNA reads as TGTGCCATCAAAACTAGTCGGGTCACAGATACGCAGTATTTT.